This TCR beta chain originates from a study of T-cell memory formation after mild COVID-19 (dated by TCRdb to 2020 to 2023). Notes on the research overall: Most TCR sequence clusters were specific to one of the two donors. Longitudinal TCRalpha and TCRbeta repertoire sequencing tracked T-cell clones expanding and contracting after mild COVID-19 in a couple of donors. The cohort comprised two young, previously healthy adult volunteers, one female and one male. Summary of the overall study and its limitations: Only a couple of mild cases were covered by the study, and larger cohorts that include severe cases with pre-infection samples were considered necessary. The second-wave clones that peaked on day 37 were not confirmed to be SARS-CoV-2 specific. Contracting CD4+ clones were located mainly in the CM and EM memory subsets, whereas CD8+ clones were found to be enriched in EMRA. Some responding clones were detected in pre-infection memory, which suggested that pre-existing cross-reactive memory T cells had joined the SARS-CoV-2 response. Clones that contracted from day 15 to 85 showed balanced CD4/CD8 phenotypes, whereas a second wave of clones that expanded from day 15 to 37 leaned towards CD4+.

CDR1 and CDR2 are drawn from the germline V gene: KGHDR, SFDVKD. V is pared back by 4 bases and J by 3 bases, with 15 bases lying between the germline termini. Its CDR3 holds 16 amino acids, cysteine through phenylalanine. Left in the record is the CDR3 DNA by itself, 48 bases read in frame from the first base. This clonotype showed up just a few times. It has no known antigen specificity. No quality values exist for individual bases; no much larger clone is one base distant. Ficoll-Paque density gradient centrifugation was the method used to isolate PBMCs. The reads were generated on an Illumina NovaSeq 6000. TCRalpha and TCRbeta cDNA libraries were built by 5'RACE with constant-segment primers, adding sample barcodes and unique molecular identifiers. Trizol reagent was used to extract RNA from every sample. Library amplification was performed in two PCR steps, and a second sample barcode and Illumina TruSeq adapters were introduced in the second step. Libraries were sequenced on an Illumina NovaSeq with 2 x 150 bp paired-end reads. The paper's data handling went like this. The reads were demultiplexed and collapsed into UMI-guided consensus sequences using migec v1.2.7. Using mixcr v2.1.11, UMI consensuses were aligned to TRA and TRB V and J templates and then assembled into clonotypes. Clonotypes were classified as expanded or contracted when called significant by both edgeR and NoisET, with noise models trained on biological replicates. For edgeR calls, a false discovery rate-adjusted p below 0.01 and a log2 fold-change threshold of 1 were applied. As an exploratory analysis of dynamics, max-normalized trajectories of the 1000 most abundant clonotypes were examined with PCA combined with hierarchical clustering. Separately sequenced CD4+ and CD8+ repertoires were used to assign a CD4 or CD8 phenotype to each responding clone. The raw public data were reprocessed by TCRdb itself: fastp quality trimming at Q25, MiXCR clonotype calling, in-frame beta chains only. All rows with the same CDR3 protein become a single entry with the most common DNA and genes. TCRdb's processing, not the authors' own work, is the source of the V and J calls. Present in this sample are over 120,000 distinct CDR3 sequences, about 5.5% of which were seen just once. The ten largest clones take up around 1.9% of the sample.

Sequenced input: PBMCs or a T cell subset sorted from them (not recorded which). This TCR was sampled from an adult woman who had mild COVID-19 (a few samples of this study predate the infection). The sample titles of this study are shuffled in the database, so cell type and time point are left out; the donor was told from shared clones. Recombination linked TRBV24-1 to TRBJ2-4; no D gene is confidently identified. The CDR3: CATSDSTRSGKNIQYF. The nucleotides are TGTGCCACCAGTGACTCGACCCGGTCGGGCAAAAACATTCAGTACTTC.